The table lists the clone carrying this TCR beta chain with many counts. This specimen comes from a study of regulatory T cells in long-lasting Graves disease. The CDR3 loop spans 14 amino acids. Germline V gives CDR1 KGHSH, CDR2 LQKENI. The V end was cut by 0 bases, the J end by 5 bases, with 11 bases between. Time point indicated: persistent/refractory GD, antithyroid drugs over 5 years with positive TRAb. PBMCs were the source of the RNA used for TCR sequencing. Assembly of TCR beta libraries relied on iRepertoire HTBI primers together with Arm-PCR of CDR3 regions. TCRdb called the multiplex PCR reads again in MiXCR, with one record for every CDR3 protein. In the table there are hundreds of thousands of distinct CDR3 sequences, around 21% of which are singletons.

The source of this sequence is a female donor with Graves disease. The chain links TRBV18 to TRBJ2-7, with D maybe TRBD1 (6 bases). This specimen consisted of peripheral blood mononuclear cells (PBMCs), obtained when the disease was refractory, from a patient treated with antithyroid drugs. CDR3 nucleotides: TGTGCCAGCTCACCACCAGGGGGAAGGGACGAGCAGTACTTC. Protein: CASSPPGGRDEQYF. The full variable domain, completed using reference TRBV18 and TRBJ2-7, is NAGVMQNPRHLVRRRGQEARLRCSPMKGHSHVYWYRQLPEEGLKFMVYLQKENIIDESGMPKERFSAEFPKEGPSILRIQQVVRGDSAAYFCASSPPGGRDEQYFGPGTRLTVT.